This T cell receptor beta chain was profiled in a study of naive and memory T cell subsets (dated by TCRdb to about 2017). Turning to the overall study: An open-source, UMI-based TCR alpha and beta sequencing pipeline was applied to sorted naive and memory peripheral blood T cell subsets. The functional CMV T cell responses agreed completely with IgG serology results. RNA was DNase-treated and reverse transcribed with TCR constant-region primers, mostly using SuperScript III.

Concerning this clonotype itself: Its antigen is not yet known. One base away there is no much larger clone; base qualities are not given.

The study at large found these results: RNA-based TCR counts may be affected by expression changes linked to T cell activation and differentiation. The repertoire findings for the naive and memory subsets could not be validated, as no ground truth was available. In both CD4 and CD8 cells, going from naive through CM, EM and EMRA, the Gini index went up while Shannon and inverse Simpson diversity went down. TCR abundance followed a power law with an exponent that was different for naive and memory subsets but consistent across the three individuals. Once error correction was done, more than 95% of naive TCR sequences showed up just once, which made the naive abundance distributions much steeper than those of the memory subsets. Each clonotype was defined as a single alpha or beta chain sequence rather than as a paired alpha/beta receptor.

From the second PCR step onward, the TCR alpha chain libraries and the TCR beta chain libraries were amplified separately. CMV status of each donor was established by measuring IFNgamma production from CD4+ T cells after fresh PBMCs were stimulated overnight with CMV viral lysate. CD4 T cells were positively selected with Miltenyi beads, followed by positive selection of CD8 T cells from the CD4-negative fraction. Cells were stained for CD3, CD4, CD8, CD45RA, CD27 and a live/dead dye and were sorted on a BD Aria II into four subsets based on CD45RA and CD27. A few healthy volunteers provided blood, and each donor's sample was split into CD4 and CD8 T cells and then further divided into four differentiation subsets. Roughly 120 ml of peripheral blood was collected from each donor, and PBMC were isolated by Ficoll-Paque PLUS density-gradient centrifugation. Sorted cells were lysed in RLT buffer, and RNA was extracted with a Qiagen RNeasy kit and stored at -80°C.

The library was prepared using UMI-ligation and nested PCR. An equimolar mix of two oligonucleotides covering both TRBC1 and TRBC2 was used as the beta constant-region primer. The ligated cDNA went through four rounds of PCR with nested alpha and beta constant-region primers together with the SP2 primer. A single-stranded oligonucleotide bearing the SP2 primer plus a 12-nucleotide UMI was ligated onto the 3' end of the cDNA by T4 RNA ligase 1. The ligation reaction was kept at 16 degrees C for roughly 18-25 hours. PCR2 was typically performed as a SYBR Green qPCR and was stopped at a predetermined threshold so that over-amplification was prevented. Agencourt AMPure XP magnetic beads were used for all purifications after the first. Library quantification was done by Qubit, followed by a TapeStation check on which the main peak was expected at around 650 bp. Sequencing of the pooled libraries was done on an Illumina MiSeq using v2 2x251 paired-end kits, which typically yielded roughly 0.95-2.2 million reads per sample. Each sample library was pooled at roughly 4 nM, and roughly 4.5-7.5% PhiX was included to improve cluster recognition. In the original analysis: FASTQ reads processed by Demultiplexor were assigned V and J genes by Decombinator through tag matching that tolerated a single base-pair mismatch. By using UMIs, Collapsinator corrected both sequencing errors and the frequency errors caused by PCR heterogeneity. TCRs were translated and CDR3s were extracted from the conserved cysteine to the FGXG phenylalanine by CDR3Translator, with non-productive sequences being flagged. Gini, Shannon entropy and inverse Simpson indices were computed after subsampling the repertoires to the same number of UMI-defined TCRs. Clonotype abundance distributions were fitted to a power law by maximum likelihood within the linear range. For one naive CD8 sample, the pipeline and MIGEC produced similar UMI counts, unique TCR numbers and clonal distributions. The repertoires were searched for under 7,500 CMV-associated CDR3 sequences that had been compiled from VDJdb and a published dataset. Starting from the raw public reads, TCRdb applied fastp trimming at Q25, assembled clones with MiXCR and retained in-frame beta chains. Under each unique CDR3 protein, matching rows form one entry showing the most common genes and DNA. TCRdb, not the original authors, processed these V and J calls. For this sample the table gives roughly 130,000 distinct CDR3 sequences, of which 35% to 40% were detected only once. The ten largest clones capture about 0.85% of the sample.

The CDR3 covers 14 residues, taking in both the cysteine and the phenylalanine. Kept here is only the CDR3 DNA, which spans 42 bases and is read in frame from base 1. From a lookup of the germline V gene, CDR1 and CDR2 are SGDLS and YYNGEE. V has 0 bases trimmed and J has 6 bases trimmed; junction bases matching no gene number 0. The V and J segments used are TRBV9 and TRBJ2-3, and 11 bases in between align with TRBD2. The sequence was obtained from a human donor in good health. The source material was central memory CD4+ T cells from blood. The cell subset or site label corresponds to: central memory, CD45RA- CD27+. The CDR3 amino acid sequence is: CASSVASGRDTQYF. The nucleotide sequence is TGTGCCAGCAGCGTAGCTAGCGGGAGGGATACGCAGTATTTT.